This is a list of T cell receptor beta chains from one sample in a study of T cells in tumors after PD-1 blockade. The assay was immunoSEQ multiplex PCR, and TCRdb's table has in-frame clones only and misses some. The top ten hold around two fifths of the sample, which has tens of thousands of clones, 73% seen once. The material sequenced was PBMCs, taken after anti-PD-1 treatment. The origin of the receptors is a human donor with basal cell carcinoma. Both conserved end residues are part of each CDR3. Fields, in order: V gene, CDR3 length, CDR3 protein.

>TRBV6-2/TRBV6-3|15
CASSYPQRFSYEQYF
>TRBV5-3|10
CARSLGSQYF
>TRBV6-5|16
CASSYLADAGQETQYF
>TRBV7-9|13
CASSLSGVSPLHF
>TRBV14|13
CASSQDLNQPQHF
>TRBV15|15
CATSTREAGGYEQFF
>TRBV7-3|15
CASTPEAPPAGELFF
>TRBV2|15
CASSGESSYNSPLHF
>TRBV2|14
CASSDRGRTYEAFF
>TRBV6-4|13
CASSDDLNTEAFF
>TRBV19|13
CASSAGRVGEAFF
>TRBV10-3|11
CATRTGYGYTF
>TRBV9|14
CASSVDLATDTQYF
>TRBV25-1|14
CASSRGINNSPLHF
>TRBV2|10
CASRAVGYTF
>TRBV9|15
CASSVGGQQGNEQYF
>TRBV7-8|13
CASSRGGGYEQYF
>TRBV3-1/TRBV3-2|14
CASSQERLGSPLHF
>TRBV4-1|17
CASSQDSSRGRTDTQYF
>TRBV6-5|13
CATPRGVNTEAFF
>TRBV2|14
CASAGTGHNTEAFF
>TRBV14|15
CASSQDHRAGSPLHF
>TRBV2|14
CASSGTTQGGEQYF
>TRBV15|19
CATSGKAHTQRGYNSPLHF
>TRBV7-2|12
CASSFGNQPQHF
>TRBV7-2|14
CASSRDRGRNEQYF
>TRBV24-1|16
CATSDLSTGTTGELFF
>TRBV6-5|15
CASSNTGTTSYEQYF
>TRBV28|15
CASSLEGPNNSPLHF
>TRBV5-1|14
CASSLSLGGAAIYF
>TRBV28|15
CASNQLMTGDTEQFF
>TRBV27|15
CASSPPAGSTDTQYF
>TRBV19|13
CASSIDRGTEAFF
>TRBV5-4|15
CASSLGGYSNQPQHF
>TRBV5-8|17
CASSSGGPYPLSNVLTF
>TRBV18|15
CASSPLGTKDYGYTF
>TRBV2|13
CASKPLNTGELFF
>TRBV3-1/TRBV3-2|15
CASSGGTGGTDTQYF
>TRBV5-4|15
CASSWASAHQETQYF
>TRBV21-1|21
CASSKLCPGDRGRQANEKLFF
>TRBV7-9|15
CASSLGGGGTDTQYF
>TRBV6-2/TRBV6-3|16
CASRYSGGTGQETQYF
>TRBV20-1|16
CSASQGGGDSNQPQHF
>TRBV12-3/TRBV12-4|12
CASSFSHSPLHF
>TRBV4-2|14
CASSPRAETDTQYF
>TRBV11-1|14
CASSFRDRGSPLHF
>TRBV11-3|13
CASSLELGDTQYF
>TRBV10-3|14
CATLSSSYNSPLHF
>TRBV28|13
CASSMTPIYGYTF
>TRBV21-1|16
CASSGPGQRGGGEQFF
>TRBV7-2|17
CASSSRGTGVAPNEQFF
>TRBV12-3/TRBV12-4|13
CASSLRGAGELFF
>TRBV7-2|14
CASSLVLGNDEQFF
>TRBV30|12
CAWARGHSEAFF
>TRBV27|15
CASDVPGQENNEQFF
>TRBV9|15
CASSGGLAKNNEQFF
>TRBV6-5|15
CASNHRAFEGQPQHF
>TRBV20-1|10
CSARVAEETF